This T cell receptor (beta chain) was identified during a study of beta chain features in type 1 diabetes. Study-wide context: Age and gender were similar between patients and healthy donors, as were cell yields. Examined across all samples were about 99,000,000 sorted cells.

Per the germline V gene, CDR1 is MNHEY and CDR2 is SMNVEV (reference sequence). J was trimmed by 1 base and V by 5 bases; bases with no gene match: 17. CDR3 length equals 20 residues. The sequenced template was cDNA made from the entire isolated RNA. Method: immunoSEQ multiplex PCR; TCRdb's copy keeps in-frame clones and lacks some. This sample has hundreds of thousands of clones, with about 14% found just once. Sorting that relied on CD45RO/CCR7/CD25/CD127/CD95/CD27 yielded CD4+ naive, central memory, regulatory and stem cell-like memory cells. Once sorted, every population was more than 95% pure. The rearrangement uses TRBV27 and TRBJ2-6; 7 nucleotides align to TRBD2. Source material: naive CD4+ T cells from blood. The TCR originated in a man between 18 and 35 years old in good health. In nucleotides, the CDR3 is TGTGCCAGCAGTCCCCTGATGGGGGGAGGGGCCGGGTCTGGGGCCAACGTCCTGACTTTC. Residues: CASSPLMGGGAGSGANVLTF.